One sample yielded the 27 T cell receptor beta chains listed below, sequenced in a study of tumor-infiltrating lymphocytes in primary liver carcinoma. The researchers produced TCR beta cDNA from roughly 550 ng total RNA with a constant-region primer. Three nested multiplex PCR rounds, a slightly modified ARM-PCR method, built the TCR beta libraries. A C-beta reverse primer was combined with TRBV1-TRBV30 forward primers in the first two PCR rounds, and each round had approximately 9 cycles. Each CDR3 protein is one row after TCRdb ran MiXCR on the multiplex PCR reads. The data show under 150,000 distinct CDR3 sequences, around two thirds seen once. Both RNA and DNA were isolated together from around 20-30 mg of bulk tissue that had not been sorted. Specimen: tumor-adjacent normal liver tissue. The receptors were sampled from an older woman with primary liver carcinoma and hepatitis B virus infection.

This clonotype was counted at least ten times. The V and J genes are TRBV7-9 and TRBJ2-1; no clear D gene. CDR1 is SEHNR and CDR2 is FQNEAQ in the germline V gene (reference sequence). The CDR3 is 15 amino acids. The ends were cut back, 1 base at V and 5 bases at J, with 12 bases in the middle. Here the CDR3 DNA reads TGTGCCAGCAGCTTAGTGGGTTATACTGACAATGAGCAGTTCTTC. Its protein is CASSLVGYTDNEQFF.

About this clonotype: This may stem from a read error, because a much larger clone lies one nucleotide away. The rearrangement links TRBV7-9 to TRBJ2-7, with 7 bases aligning to TRBD1. The germline gives CDR1 SEHNR, CDR2 FQNEAQ (reference sequence). After removal of 1 base from V and 7 bases from J, the junction contained 7 bases not matched to a gene. CDR3 length: 14 residues. CDR3 protein: CASSLGGQRWEQYF. The DNA of the CDR3 is TGTGCCAGCAGCTTAGGGGGACAGCGATGGGAGCAGTACTTC.

For this clonotype: One junction end does not reproduce the germline sequence, and a read error may be involved. This chain's CDR3 is CVSSRLAPSEGTDTQYF. Written as DNA, the CDR3 is TGTGTCAGCAGCCGACTAGCGCCGAGTGAGGGCACAGATACGCAGTATTTT. The V gene is TRBV6-5, the J gene TRBJ2-3; 8 bases are a match to TRBD2. The V gene's germline CDR1 is MNHEY and CDR2 SVGAGI. This CDR3 region has 17 residues.

The chain is built from TRBV28 and TRBJ2-5, with 9 bases aligning to TRBD1. Germline CDR1 reads MDHEN; CDR2 reads SYDVKM. This CDR3 contains 17 residues. J was trimmed by 7 bases and V by 6 bases; bases with no gene match: 18. CDR3 sequence reads: CASSSRKDRGSLTTQYF. The CDR3 DNA sequence: TGTGCCAGCAGCTCCCGAAAGGACAGGGGTTCTTTAACGACCCAGTACTTC.

The genes are TRBV6-6 and TRBJ1-5, with D possibly matching TRBD1 (6 bases). CDR1 and CDR2 from the germline V gene are MNHNY and SVGAGI (reference sequence). V lost 5 bases and J 1 base, leaving 18 bases between the germline ends. CDR3 length: 17 residues. The CDR3 region has the DNA TGTGCCAGCAGTCCACCGAGGAAAGGGGGGAGCAATCAGCCCCAGCATTTT. This translates into CASSPPRKGGSNQPQHF.

Comments on this clonotype: A read error may produce the germline difference seen at one junction end. The rearrangement joins TRBV5-4 to TRBJ1-1, with D possibly TRBD1 on 5 matching bases. Germline lookup yields CDR1 SGHNT and CDR2 YYREEE (reference sequence). This CDR3 comprises 13 residues. Here the CDR3 reads CASSRGGNTETFF. The CDR3 region has the DNA TGTGCCAGCAGCCGTGGGGGAAACACTGAAACTTTCTTT. Looking up the rest from reference TRBV5-4 and TRBJ1-1 gives the full variable domain: ETGVTQSPTHLIKTRGQQVTLRCSSQSGHNTVSWYQQALGQGPQFIFQYYREEENGRGNFPPRFSGLQFPNYSSELNVNALELDDSALYLCASSRGGNTETFFGQGTRLTVV.

In regard to this clonotype: The germline gene is not matched at one end of the junction; a read error may be the cause. This chain links TRBV11-2 with TRBJ2-1, with D possibly TRBD2 on 5 matching bases. The CDR3 is 14 residues long. Germline values: CDR1 SGHAT, CDR2 FQNNGV. The DNA for the CDR3 is TGCGCCAGCAGCTGGCGGGCCCCATATAATGAGCAGTTCTTC. Translating it yields CASSWRAPYNEQFF. The full variable domain, rest sourced from reference TRBV11-2 and TRBJ2-1, is EAGVAQSPRYKIIEKRQSVAFWCNPISGHATLYWYQQILGQGPKLLIQFQNNGVVDDSQLPKDRFSAERLKGVDSTLKIQPAKLEDSAVYLCASSWRAPYNEQFFGPGTRLTVL.

Remarks on this clonotype: The junction departs from germline at one end; a sequencing error may be responsible. The CDR3 spells CSVQGVGGENSYNERFF. DNA of the CDR3: TGCAGCGTTCAAGGGGTCGGCGGGGAGAACTCCTACAATGAGCGGTTCTTC. V is TRBV29-1 and J is TRBJ2-1, with D maybe TRBD2 (6 bases). CDR1 is SQVTM and CDR2 is ANQGSEA in the germline V gene. There are 17 residues in the CDR3.

Points on this clonotype: Germline is not matched at one junction end, which may reflect a read error. This sequence joins TRBV14 and TRBJ2-1; D possibly uses TRBD1 or TRBD2 (5 bases each). Germline-derived CDR1 and CDR2 are SGHDN and FVKESK. CDR3 length equals 15 residues. CDR3 coding DNA: TGTGCCAGCAGCGCCCTGGGACCAGCCACCGGTGAGCGGTTCTTC. This gives the protein CASSALGPATGERFF.

In regard to this clonotype: A much larger clonotype is one base distant, so this may be a read error. This sequence joins TRBV30 and TRBJ2-4, with 12 positions matching TRBD2. The CDR3 sequence is 20 residues long. Trimming took 0 bases from V and 0 from J; bases not matched to a gene: 12. The germline CDR1 and CDR2 sequences are GTSNPN and SVGIG (reference sequence). This chain's CDR3 is CAWSVPQGLAGTLAKNIQYF. CDR3 sequence (DNA): TGTGCCTGGAGTGTTCCACAGGGACTAGCGGGCACCCTAGCCAAAAACATTCAGTACTTC.

In the case of this clonotype: This sequence may be a read error, since a much larger clone differs from it by one base. CDR3 sequence (DNA): TGTGCCAGCAAAAAAGGGGCGGTTCGAGAGGCCCAGTACTTC. This encodes CASKKGAVREAQYF. The chain has TRBV6-6 and TRBJ2-5, with a possible D match to TRBD1 (5 bases). Germline V CDR1 and CDR2: MNHNY, SVGAGI (reference sequence). CDR3 size: 14 residues.

By sample fraction, this clonotype is medium-sized. The gene calls are TRBV11-2 and TRBJ1-1; D uncertain. The V gene's germline CDR1 is SGHAT and CDR2 FQNNGV. Trimming stripped 0 bases from V and 2 bases from J, with 1 base between. This CDR3 contains 12 residues. CDR3 in amino acids: CASSLDNTEAFF. The CDR3 bases are TGTGCCAGCAGCTTAGACAACACTGAAGCTTTCTTT.

Concerning this clonotype: Sequence at one end of the junction differs from germline and may be a read error. This chain links TRBV11-2 with TRBJ1-6; D not certain. Germline loops: CDR1 SGHAT, CDR2 FQNNGV. This CDR3 spans 15 amino acids. The CDR3 spells CTSSLESRYNSPLHF. As DNA, the CDR3 is TGTACTAGCAGCTTAGAAAGCCGGTATAATTCACCCCTCCATTTT.

Worth noting for this clonotype: One end of the junction is discordant with germline, which a read error may explain. J is TRBJ2-6 and V is TRBV5-1, with D possibly TRBD1 on 6 matching bases. CDR1 SGHRS and CDR2 YFSETQ come from the germline V gene. CDR3 length: 18 residues. For the CDR3, the DNA is TGCGCCAGAAGCTGGCAGACAGGCAGACCCTCTGAGGCCAACGTCCTGACTTTC. Its translation is CARSWQTGRPSEANVLTF.

To note about this clonotype: The junction departs from germline at one end; a sequencing error may be responsible. This chain connects TRBV11-2 to TRBJ2-3, with 10 bases aligning to TRBD2. The CDR3 extends over 16 amino acids. Germline assignment: CDR1 SGHAT and CDR2 FQNNGV. Written as DNA, the CDR3 is TGTGCCAACAGCTTACGGACTAGCGGAGGCACAGATACGCAGTACTTT. Translated, it gives CANSLRTSGGTDTQYF. The whole variable domain, filled in from reference TRBV11-2 and TRBJ2-3, reads EAGVAQSPRYKIIEKRQSVAFWCNPISGHATLYWYQQILGQGPKLLIQFQNNGVVDDSQLPKDRFSAERLKGVDSTLKIQPAKLEDSAVYLCANSLRTSGGTDTQYFGPGTRLTVL.

The genes are TRBV6-6 and TRBJ2-3; 7 bases are a match to TRBD2. With 6 bases clipped from V and 5 bases from J, the junction kept 11 bases outside the gene matches. Looked up from germline, CDR1 is MNHNY and CDR2 is SVGAGI (reference sequence). The CDR3 is made up of 15 amino acids. CDR3 sequence: CASRHKAGTVDTQYF. The CDR3 region has the DNA TGTGCCAGCAGACACAAAGCGGGAACGGTAGATACGCAGTATTTT.

On this clonotype: One junction end disagrees with the germline gene, perhaps due to a read error. The chain uses TRBV6-6 and TRBJ2-3; tentative D call: TRBD2 (5 bases). The CDR3 totals 15 residues. Germline values: CDR1 MNHNY, CDR2 SVGAGI (reference sequence). This CDR3 reads CAGSYGGRRTDTQYF. The CDR3 DNA reads as TGTGCCGGCAGTTACGGCGGGCGTCGCACAGATACGCAGTATTTC.

Remarks on this clonotype: A much larger clone differs by one base, so this may be a read error. The CDR3 DNA sequence: TGTGCCAGCACGGAGGGGGTGGGCTCCTACGGGCAGTACTTC. Residues: CASTEGVGSYGQYF. This sequence joins TRBV6-5 and TRBJ2-7; D assignment may be TRBD1 or TRBD2 (6 bases each). Per germline, CDR1 MNHEY and CDR2 SVGAGI. This CDR3 comprises 14 residues.

Regarding this clonotype: One end of the junction fails to match germline, which may point to a read error. The V call is TRBV6-1, the J call TRBJ2-3; TRBD2 matches at 9 bases. Germline CDR1 and CDR2: MNHNS and SASEGT. CDR3 length equals 19 residues. CDR3 protein: CASAGMTNGLAIFTDMQYF. In nucleotides, the CDR3 is TGTGCCAGCGCGGGTATGACTAACGGACTAGCGATATTCACAGATATGCAGTATTTT.

To note about this clonotype: This CDR3 is missing its conserved last phenylalanine or tryptophan, likely due to a read error. The chain employs TRBV15 and TRBJ2-3; possibly TRBD2 for D (6 bases). With 0 bases removed from V and 2 bases from J, the gap between germline ends came to 18 bases. The germline V gene encodes CDR1 LNHNV and CDR2 YYDKDF (reference sequence). The CDR3 extends over 18 amino acids. The CDR3 sequence is CATSRDRLAQRYTDTQYC. The CDR3 region has the DNA TGTGCCACCAGCAGAGATAGGCTAGCGCAACGCTACACAGATACGCAGTATTGT.

This clonotype appeared once. The J gene is TRBJ2-7, the V gene TRBV29-1; possibly TRBD1 or TRBD2 for D (5 bases each). V was pared by 7 bases and J by 7 bases, with 17 bases between. The V gene's germline CDR1 is SQVTM and CDR2 ANQGSEA. CDR3 size: 12 residues. This CDR3 reads CSDDAPGPEQYF. CDR3 in DNA: TGCAGCGATGATGCGCCGGGGCCAGAGCAGTACTTC.

The gene calls are TRBV28 and TRBJ2-7, with a tentative D call TRBD2 (6 bases). The V end was cut by 2 bases, the J end by 3 bases, with 8 bases between. CDR1 and CDR2 from the germline V gene are MDHEN and SYDVKM. The CDR3 contains 13 residues. The CDR3 DNA sequence: TGTGCCAGCAGTTTACCGACTAGCTACGAGCAGTACTTC. This gives the protein CASSLPTSYEQYF.

Notes on this clonotype: Possible read error: a much larger clone is one base away. V is TRBV5-1 and J is TRBJ2-2; 7 positions match TRBD2. The germline CDR1 and CDR2 sequences are SGHRS and YFSETQ. There are 17 residues in the CDR3. The CDR3 nucleotides read TGCGCCAGCAACTTGCTTCTAGCGGAGAGGGACACCGGGGAGCTGTTTTTT. It codes for CASNLLLAERDTGELFF.

V and J are TRBV6-1 and TRBJ1-4; D is ambiguous. CDR1 MNHNS and CDR2 SASEGT come from the germline V gene. The CDR3 is 16 residues long. V was pared by 4 bases and J by 0 bases, with 12 bases between. The CDR3 spells CASSVLHTSTNEKLFF. The CDR3 DNA reads TGTGCCAGCAGTGTTCTACATACGTCAACTAATGAAAAACTGTTTTTT.

Note on this clonotype: Compared with germline, one end of the junction differs, possibly owing to a read error. The rearrangement links TRBV11-1 to TRBJ2-3; D is unresolved. The germline CDR1 and CDR2 sequences are SGHAT and FQDESV (reference sequence). This CDR3 is built from 14 residues. The chain's CDR3 is CTSSLRQRAEESHF. CDR3 DNA sequence: TGTACCAGCAGCTTAAGGCAACGCGCGGAAGAGTCTCACTTT.

To note about this clonotype: A much larger clone differs by one base, so this may be a read error. The chain has TRBV28 and TRBJ2-2; 10 nucleotides line up with TRBD2. Germline V gene sequence: CDR1 MDHEN, CDR2 SYDVKM. The length of the CDR3 is 17 residues. The CDR3 protein is CASTLPSGSMNTGELFF. The DNA for the CDR3 is TGTGCCAGCACTTTACCTAGCGGGAGTATGAACACCGGGGAGCTGTTTTTT.

This clonotype was observed a handful of times. A much larger clone differs by one base, so this may be a read error. DNA for the CDR3: TGTGCCAGCAGTCGGGTGTGGGGAAATGAAAAACTGTTTTTT. Residues: CASSRVWGNEKLFF. The genes are TRBV6-5 and TRBJ1-4; no firm D call. The CDR3 has 14 residues. Germline assignment: CDR1 MNHEY and CDR2 SVGAGI. Trimming pared 5 bases from V and 5 bases from J, leaving 12 bases between.